The clone carrying this TCR beta chain has just one count. PCR involved 60 Vbeta and 13 Jbeta primers. Produced via immunoSEQ multiplex PCR; TCRdb's table is partial and in-frame only. The sample holds tens of thousands of clones, 55% to 65% seen once. The sample originates from a study of cytomegalovirus exposure and HLA in healthy donors. The germline CDR1 and CDR2 sequences are MNHEY and SMNVEV (reference sequence). Trimming stripped 5 bases from V and 3 bases from J, with 14 bases between. The CDR3 has 14 residues. The material sequenced was PBMCs. The V and J genes are TRBV27 and TRBJ2-7; TRBD2 is a possible D gene (6 bases). The origin of this receptor is a woman between 40 and 50 years old in good health and CMV-seropositive. This chain's CDR3 is CASSPYGGNYEQYF. As DNA, the CDR3 is TGTGCCAGCAGTCCCTACGGCGGGAACTACGAGCAGTACTTC.